A single sample is the source of the 25 T cell receptor beta chains below, sequenced in a study of molecular identifiers for immune sequencing clone quantification. TCRdb recomputed calls from the PCR reads with MiXCR, one row per CDR3 protein. The sample yields about 510,000 distinct CDR3 sequences, 25% seen once. Sequenced input: naive CD8+ T cells from blood, with Jurkat cell RNA spiked in. The subset is: FACS-sorted CD8+CD4-CCR7+CD45RA+ naive T cells. The receptors shown here come from a human donor in good health. Some libraries in this study had Jurkat cell RNA spiked in.

A note on this clonotype: One end of the junction is discordant with germline, which a read error may explain. The genes are TRBV9 and TRBJ2-1; 8 bases are shared with TRBD2. The CDR3 sequence is 15 residues long. Per germline, CDR1 SGDLS and CDR2 YYNGEE. CDR3 residues: CAGSPSGSSYNEQFF. In DNA, the CDR3 is TGTGCCGGCAGCCCCAGCGGGAGCTCCTACAATGAGCAGTTCTTC.

This clonotype was seen many times. This chain links TRBV28 with TRBJ1-5, with D possibly TRBD1 on 5 matching bases. CDR3 length: 14 residues. The V end was cut by 10 bases, the J end by 6 bases, with 19 bases between. CDR1 and CDR2 from the germline V gene are MDHEN and SYDVKM. The CDR3 loop is CATEYRGGSQPQHF. DNA for the CDR3: TGTGCCACCGAGTATCGGGGCGGAAGTCAGCCCCAGCATTTT.

This clonotype has only a few counts. This chain uses TRBV13 with TRBJ2-3; D unresolved. There are 14 residues in the CDR3. V shed 5 bases and J shed 3 bases, with 12 bases lying between them. The V gene's germline CDR1 is PRHDT and CDR2 FYEKMQ (reference sequence). The CDR3 sequence: CASSLWEGTDTQYF. Here the CDR3 DNA reads TGTGCCAGCAGCCTATGGGAAGGAACAGATACGCAGTATTTT. Variable domain in full (rest from reference TRBV13 and TRBJ2-3): AAGVIQSPRHLIKEKRETATLKCYPIPRHDTVYWYQQGPGQDPQFLISFYEKMQSDKGSIPDRFSAQQFSDYHSELNMSSLELGDSALYFCASSLWEGTDTQYFGPGTRLTVL.

V usage is TRBV7-6 and J usage is TRBJ1-5; the D gene is possibly TRBD1 (6 bases). Trimming pared 5 bases from V and 5 bases from J, leaving 13 bases between. In germline, CDR1 is SGHVS, CDR2 FNYEAQ. The CDR3 length is 14 residues. CDR3: CASSPGPGDQPQHF. CDR3 DNA: TGTGCCAGCAGCCCCGGGCCAGGGGATCAGCCCCAGCATTTT.

This clonotype was observed many times. The rearrangement joins TRBV5-1 to TRBJ2-7, with 8 bases identical to TRBD1. Germline V CDR1 and CDR2: SGHRS, YFSETQ. The CDR3 runs 14 residues. J lost 5 bases, V lost 0 bases, and 4 bases had no gene match. CDR3 residues: CASSLAQGANEQYF. In nucleotides, the CDR3 is TGCGCCAGCAGCTTGGCCCAGGGGGCTAACGAGCAGTACTTC.

The V call is TRBV6-2 or TRBV6-3, the J call TRBJ2-7; D ambiguous. Trimming cost V 0 bases and J 2 bases, with 14 bases left between them. The CDR3 covers 16 residues. Germline V CDR1 and CDR2: MNHEY, SVGEGT. DNA for the CDR3: TGTGCCAGCAGTTACTCGAAACATCTTGGGGCCTACGAGCAGTACTTC. Amino acids: CASSYSKHLGAYEQYF.

This clonotype was seen more than once but under ten times. V gene TRBV12-3 or TRBV12-4 combines with J gene TRBJ2-3; D call uncertain. This CDR3 region has 12 residues. V was clipped by 7 bases and J by 6 bases, with 11 bases between them. CDR3 in DNA: TGTGCCAGCACCCCCGGTTTGGATACGCAGTATTTT. It encodes CASTPGLDTQYF.

This clonotype was detected only a few times. The chain recombines TRBV4-3 with TRBJ1-4; unclear D gene. CDR1 and CDR2 from the germline V gene are LGHNA and YSLEER. Trimming removed 0 bases from V and 0 bases from J, with 5 bases in between. This CDR3 contains 15 residues. The CDR3 loop reads CASSQDGATNEKLFF. Here the CDR3 DNA reads TGCGCCAGCAGCCAAGATGGTGCAACTAATGAAAAACTGTTTTTT.

As regards this clonotype: A much bigger clone sits one base away, suggesting this may be a read error. In DNA, the CDR3 is TGTGCCAGCAGTGAGAGCCGTTCAGATACGCAGTATTTT. Protein sequence: CASSESRSDTQYF. V and J are TRBV2 and TRBJ2-3, with no clear D. There are 13 residues in the CDR3. The germline V gene encodes CDR1 SNHLY and CDR2 FYNNEI. V was cut by 3 bases and J by 4 bases, with 8 bases left in between.

The chain employs TRBV10-3 and TRBJ1-3; possibly TRBD1 for D (5 bases). The V end was cut by 0 bases, the J end by 3 bases, with 9 bases between. In germline, CDR1 is ENHRY, CDR2 SYGVKD. This CDR3 is 15 amino acids long. CDR3 DNA: TGTGCCATCAGTGAGTCGGGGGGTTTTGGAAACACCATATATTTT. Residues: CAISESGGFGNTIYF.

Ten or more counts support this clonotype. This sequence joins TRBV6-5 and TRBJ2-3; D gene uncertain. Looked up from germline, CDR1 is MNHEY and CDR2 is SVGAGI. The CDR3 spans 11 residues. V lost 5 bases and J 3 bases, leaving 3 bases between the germline ends. The DNA of the CDR3 is TGTGCCAGCAGTAAGACAGATACGCAGTATTTT. Protein: CASSKTDTQYF.

This rearrangement joins TRBV7-3 to TRBJ1-5; TRBD1 is a possible D gene (5 bases). The CDR3 contains 13 residues. Germline V gene lookup returns CDR1 SGHTA and CDR2 FQGTGA. V lost 1 base and J lost 6, with 7 bases in between. CDR3 DNA sequence: TGTGCCAGCAGCTTAATGGGGGGTCAGCCCCAGCATTTT. Its translation: CASSLMGGQPQHF.

This clonotype has a handful of counts. The genes are TRBV7-9 and TRBJ2-1; TRBD2 might be the D (6 bases). With 5 bases removed from V and 3 bases from J, the gap between germline ends came to 17 bases. Germline assignment: CDR1 SEHNR and CDR2 FQNEAQ (reference sequence). This CDR3 has 16 amino acids. The CDR3 DNA reads as TGTGCCAGCAGCGAACTAGCCCTTAGTATCTACAATGAGCAGTTCTTC. Translated: CASSELALSIYNEQFF.

V is TRBV9 and J is TRBJ2-5, with D unclear. V was clipped by 0 bases and J by 2 bases, with 8 bases between them. The CDR3 spans 14 residues. From germline, CDR1 is SGDLS and CDR2 YYNGEE. The CDR3 protein is CASSVGARQETQYF. The CDR3 bases are TGTGCCAGCAGCGTAGGTGCCAGGCAAGAGACCCAGTACTTC.

Of note for this clonotype: It may be a read error: a sequence one base away is much more abundant. The chain is built from TRBV12-3 or TRBV12-4 and TRBJ1-1; D is ambiguous. V lost 8 bases and J lost 6, with 13 bases in between. The CDR3 contains 12 residues. Here the CDR3 reads CASGENGAEAFF. The CDR3 DNA follows: TGTGCCAGCGGGGAAAACGGAGCTGAAGCTTTCTTT.

The table lists this clonotype with a count of one. This may be a read error, as it is one base from a much larger clone. Here the CDR3 omits its conserved ending phenylalanine or tryptophan, so a read error is the likely source. The chain couples TRBV5-1 to TRBJ2-5; tentatively, D is TRBD2 (5 bases). The CDR3 consists of 11 residues. Deletions cut 7 bases from V and 7 bases from J, with 11 bases between. Per germline, CDR1 SGHRS and CDR2 YFSETQ. The CDR3 region has the DNA TGCGCCAGCGCTTACGAGGGGACCCAGTACCTC. It yields the protein CASAYEGTQYL.

This clonotype occurred a few times. The chain uses TRBV4-3 and TRBJ2-1; perhaps TRBD2 as D (6 bases). Germline assignment: CDR1 LGHNA and CDR2 YSLEER. Trimming took 0 bases from V and 5 from J, leaving 14 bases between them. CDR3 length: 16 amino acids. The CDR3 protein is CASSQDLAYTDNEQFF. The CDR3 DNA reads as TGCGCCAGCAGCCAAGATCTAGCGTATACGGACAATGAGCAGTTCTTC.

V is TRBV7-6 and J is TRBJ2-5; TRBD2 aligns across 8 bases. The CDR3 extends over 16 amino acids. Trimming removed 1 base from V and 3 bases from J; junction bases left unmatched: 7. The germline CDR1 and CDR2 sequences are SGHVS and FNYEAQ. Here the CDR3 DNA reads TGTGCCAGCAGCTTAGAAGCGGGAGTTTGGAAAGAGACCCAGTACTTC. As protein: CASSLEAGVWKETQYF.

As for this clonotype: A much bigger clone sits one base away, suggesting this may be a read error. The chain carries TRBV10-3 and TRBJ1-1, with D hard to call. The CDR3 is 12 amino acids. Per germline, CDR1 ENHRY and CDR2 SYGVKD. Here the CDR3 DNA reads TGTGTCATCAGTGAGGGAGGAGTGGGGGCTTTCTTT. Protein: CVISEGGVGAFF.

This chain uses TRBV5-6 with TRBJ1-2, with D hard to call. CDR3 length: 9 amino acids. V was trimmed by 8 bases and J by 8 bases, leaving 7 bases between them. Germline V gene lookup returns CDR1 SGHDT and CDR2 YYEEEE. CDR3 nucleotides: TGTGCCAGGGCGCAAGGCTACACCTTC. Residues: CARAQGYTF.

In this sample, this clonotype turned up once. A single base separates this from a much larger clone, so it may be a read error. The rearrangement joins TRBV12-3 or TRBV12-4 to TRBJ2-3; D is perhaps TRBD1 (6 bases). CDR3 size: 15 residues. The CDR3 loop reads CASSFGDTDTNTQYF. DNA of the CDR3: TGTGCCAGCAGTTTTGGGGACACCGACACAAATACGCAGTATTTT.

This clonotype was detected only a few times. This chain connects TRBV20-1 to TRBJ2-7; tentative D call: TRBD2 (5 bases). V lost 4 bases and J 2 bases, leaving 15 bases between the germline ends. In germline, CDR1 is DFQATT, CDR2 SNEGSKA (reference sequence). The length of the CDR3 is 14 residues. CDR3 amino acids: CSATSDLQAYEQYF. For the CDR3, the DNA is TGCAGTGCTACCTCGGACTTACAAGCCTACGAGCAGTACTTC.

Of note for this clonotype: This sequence may be a read error, since a much larger clone differs from it by one base. This chain uses TRBV2 with TRBJ2-6; TRBD2 might be the D (6 bases). The ends were cut back, 0 bases at V and 0 bases at J, with 9 bases in the middle. The germline V gene encodes CDR1 SNHLY and CDR2 FYNNEI. The CDR3 has 17 amino acids. The CDR3 region has the DNA TGTGCCAGCAGTGAAGCTGGCGGGATCTCTGGGGCCAACGTCCTGACTTTC. Amino acids: CASSEAGGISGANVLTF. The whole variable domain, remainder taken from reference TRBV2 and TRBJ2-6, is EPEVTQTPSHQVTQMGQEVILRCVPISNHLYFYWYRQILGQKVEFLVSFYNNEISEKSEIFDDQFSVERPDGSNFTLKIRSTKLEDSAMYFCASSEAGGISGANVLTFGAGSRLTVL.

This clonotype came up a few times. This CDR3 is CASSLVAGSSGANVLTF. DNA for the CDR3: TGTGCCAGTAGTCTCGTAGCGGGGAGCTCTGGGGCCAACGTCCTGACTTTC. This chain connects TRBV19 to TRBJ2-6, with 8 bases matching TRBD2. Germline V CDR1 and CDR2: LNHDA, SQIVND (reference sequence). CDR3 size: 17 residues. V lost 5 bases to trimming and J lost 0 bases; unmatched junction nucleotides: 6.

This clonotype showed up just a few times. The gene calls are TRBV27 and TRBJ2-7; 10 bases fit TRBD2. This CDR3 has 16 amino acids. V lost 3 bases and J lost 0; bases outside the gene matches: 5. The germline V gene has CDR1 MNHEY and CDR2 SMNVEV (reference sequence). The CDR3 reads CASSFLSGRASYEQYF. The DNA for the CDR3 is TGTGCCAGCAGTTTCCTCAGCGGGAGGGCCTCCTACGAGCAGTACTTC.